The 20 T cell receptor beta chains reported below all come from one sample, sequenced in a study of response to subunit inactivated influenza vaccine. TCRdb itself ran the RT-PCR reads through MiXCR, one entry per CDR3 protein. The data contain approximately 170,000 distinct CDR3 sequences, around 12% of them singletons. These data were likewise used in another study, on T cells expressing NK-cell markers. As reported in that work: What made the TCR beta cDNA was 5'RACE template switching with UMIs.

Sequenced material: CD8+ T cells sorted from PBMCs, taken 11 to 12 days after vaccination. These receptors came from a man aged 50-59 years who received an inactivated influenza vaccine.

This clonotype was seen repeatedly, ten times or more. The J gene is TRBJ2-2, the V gene TRBV5-1; TRBD1 matches at 8 bases. CDR3 length equals 17 residues. The germline CDR1 and CDR2 sequences are SGHRS and YFSETQ. J was trimmed by 3 bases and V by 4 bases; bases with no gene match: 11. The CDR3 region is CASSPLPGQEYTGELFF. CDR3 nucleotides: TGCGCCAGCAGCCCCTTACCGGGACAGGAGTACACCGGGGAGCTGTTTTTT.

The chain carries TRBV5-1 and TRBJ2-3, with TRBD2 matching over 8 bases. The CDR3 spans 17 residues. After removal of 0 bases from V and 0 bases from J, the junction contained 6 bases not matched to a gene. CDR1 is SGHRS, CDR2 YFSETQ, per germline. As DNA, the CDR3 is TGCGCCAGCAGCTTGGACGTAGCGGGGTATAGCACAGATACGCAGTATTTT. This gives the protein CASSLDVAGYSTDTQYF. The whole variable domain, remainder taken from reference TRBV5-1 and TRBJ2-3, is KAGVTQTPRYLIKTRGQQVTLSCSPISGHRSVSWYQQTPGQGLQFLFEYFSETQRNKGNFPGRFSGRQFSNSRSEMNVSTLELGDSALYLCASSLDVAGYSTDTQYFGPGTRLTVL.

This clonotype was seen at least ten times. The chain couples TRBV12-3 or TRBV12-4 to TRBJ1-1; the D is unclear. Trimming took 3 bases from V and 7 from J, leaving 9 bases between them. CDR3 length: 12 residues. The CDR3 reads CASSFSRSEAFF. CDR3 nucleotide sequence: TGTGCCAGCAGTTTTTCCAGGAGTGAAGCTTTCTTT.

At least ten counts were recorded for this clonotype. This sequence joins TRBV29-1 and TRBJ2-2; 8 bases fit TRBD1. This CDR3 comprises 15 residues. The V segment lost 1 base and the J segment 8 bases; nucleotides outside the gene matches: 9. Germline CDR1 SQVTM, CDR2 ANQGSEA. The CDR3 is CSVEAGQGASGELFF. In nucleotides, the CDR3 is TGCAGCGTTGAAGCGGGCCAGGGGGCTTCAGGGGAGCTGTTTTTT.

The rearrangement joins TRBV7-9 to TRBJ2-5, with TRBD2 matching over 9 bases. The CDR3 has 13 residues. The V gene's germline CDR1 is SEHNR and CDR2 FQNEAQ (reference sequence). With 6 bases clipped from V and 5 bases from J, the junction kept 4 bases outside the gene matches. DNA for the CDR3: TGTGCCAGCAGTAGCGGGAGTTATGAGACCCAGTACTTC. It yields the protein CASSSGSYETQYF.

This clonotype occurred a few times. The chain links TRBV5-1 to TRBJ2-1; 9 bases are shared with TRBD2. Germline values: CDR1 SGHRS, CDR2 YFSETQ. The CDR3 covers 14 residues. After removal of 3 bases from V and 8 bases from J, the junction contained 6 bases not matched to a gene. Here the CDR3 DNA reads TGCGCCAGCAGCTGGGTAGCGGGGGCCGATGAGCAGTTCTTC. This codes for CASSWVAGADEQFF.

On this clonotype: Compared with germline, one end of the junction differs, possibly owing to a read error. This chain connects TRBV4-3 to TRBJ1-4, with D possibly matching TRBD1 (5 bases). Per the germline V gene, CDR1 is LGHNA and CDR2 is YSLEER. CDR3 length: 16 residues. CDR3 sequence: CASSFTGTADNEKLFF. For the CDR3, the DNA is TGCGCCAGCAGTTTCACCGGGACTGCTGATAATGAAAAGCTGTTTTTT.

At least ten counts were recorded for this clonotype. The chain joins TRBV7-9 to TRBJ2-3, with D uncertain. CDR1 is SEHNR and CDR2 is FQNEAQ in the germline V gene (reference sequence). This CDR3 spans 12 amino acids. V was pared by 5 bases and J by 2 bases, with 5 bases between. Written as DNA, the CDR3 is TGTGCCAGCAGCCCATTCACAGATACGCAGTATTTT. Residues: CASSPFTDTQYF. Full variable domain (rest looked up from reference TRBV7-9 and TRBJ2-3): DTGVSQNPRHKITKRGQNVTFRCDPISEHNRLYWYRQTLGQGPEFLTYFQNEAQLEKSRLLSDRFSAERPKGSFSTLEIQRTEQGDSAMYLCASSPFTDTQYFGPGTRLTVL.

This rearrangement joins TRBV12-3 or TRBV12-4 to TRBJ1-2; 8 bases line up with TRBD1. The CDR3 is made up of 14 amino acids. With V trimmed by 5 bases and J by 4 bases, 6 bases remained unmatched. As DNA, the CDR3 is TGTGCCAGCAGTCCCGGACAGGGAACCTATGGCTACACCTTC. It specifies CASSPGQGTYGYTF.

This clonotype has just a few counts. The gene calls are TRBV9 and TRBJ2-1; TRBD2 aligns across 12 bases. Germline V gene lookup returns CDR1 SGDLS and CDR2 YYNGEE. The CDR3 consists of 15 residues. The junction had 4 bases not matched to a gene; V was cut back by 6 bases and J by 3 bases. CDR3 region: CASTQGLAGYNEQFF. CDR3 nucleotide sequence: TGTGCCAGCACCCAGGGACTAGCGGGCTACAATGAGCAGTTCTTC.

The chain links TRBV20-1 to TRBJ2-1; the D gene is possibly TRBD2 (6 bases). Trimming removed 3 bases from V and 8 bases from J, with 14 bases in between. There are 13 residues in the CDR3. Germline values: CDR1 DFQATT, CDR2 SNEGSKA (reference sequence). In DNA form, the CDR3 reads TGCAGTGCTAGGCGGCAGGGAGGCTATGAGCAGTTCTTC. The encoded protein is CSARRQGGYEQFF.

This clonotype was seen more than once but under ten times. This chain links TRBV6-1 with TRBJ1-2; maybe TRBD1 (5 bases). Germline V gene sequence: CDR1 MNHNS, CDR2 SASEGT. The V and J ends lost 2 bases and 3 bases respectively, with 13 bases between them. The CDR3 totals 15 residues. CDR3 sequence: CASSESGTGHYGYTF. DNA of the CDR3: TGTGCCAGCAGTGAATCAGGGACCGGACACTATGGCTACACCTTC.

Points on this clonotype: The CDR3 ends on some other residue instead of the conserved phenylalanine or tryptophan, so this is likely a read error. The genes are TRBV2 and TRBJ1-1; 7 nucleotides line up with TRBD1. Germline V gene lookup returns CDR1 SNHLY and CDR2 FYNNEI. Trimming took 8 bases from V and 0 from J; bases not matched to a gene: 6. The CDR3 covers 14 residues. CDR3 sequence reads: CASAGQAMNTEAFS. The DNA for the CDR3 is TGTGCCAGCGCCGGACAGGCTATGAACACTGAAGCTTTCTCT.

About this clonotype: The junction departs from germline at one end; a sequencing error may be responsible. V and J are TRBV3-1 and TRBJ2-6; 7 nucleotides match TRBD1. This CDR3 is built from 20 residues. From germline, CDR1 is LGHDT and CDR2 YNNKEL (reference sequence). The CDR3: CASSQEDPGQPFSGANVLTF. The CDR3 nucleotides are TGTGCCAGCAGTCAAGAAGATCCGGGACAGCCATTCTCTGGGGCCAACGTCCTGACTTTC.

Only a few counts were recorded for this clonotype. The CDR3 reads CASSIGDSVGQFF. The CDR3 DNA is TGTGCCAGCAGTATAGGGGACTCCGTGGGGCAGTTCTTC. This chain connects TRBV6-2 or TRBV6-3 to TRBJ2-1; D perhaps matches TRBD2 (6 bases). Trimming left V 5 bases short and J 12 bases short, with 17 bases between. Germline assignment: CDR1 MNHEY and CDR2 SVGEGT. This CDR3 contains 13 residues.

The rearrangement links TRBV7-9 to TRBJ2-2, with D possibly matching TRBD2 (6 bases). CDR1 is SEHNR, CDR2 FQNEAQ, per germline (reference sequence). V was shortened by 9 bases and J by 2 bases, with 10 bases between the two germline ends. CDR3 length: 13 amino acids. In nucleotides, the CDR3 is TGTGCCAGAGGGACTCCTAACACCGGGGAGCTGTTTTTT. Translation gives CARGTPNTGELFF. Full variable domain (rest looked up from reference TRBV7-9 and TRBJ2-2): DTGVSQNPRHKITKRGQNVTFRCDPISEHNRLYWYRQTLGQGPEFLTYFQNEAQLEKSRLLSDRFSAERPKGSFSTLEIQRTEQGDSAMYLCARGTPNTGELFFGEGSRLTVL.

Many counts were recorded for this clonotype. The chain is built from TRBV7-2 and TRBJ1-1; tentatively, D is TRBD1 (5 bases). Germline V CDR1 and CDR2: SGHTA, FQGNSA. V lost 4 bases and J lost 0, with 9 bases in between. The CDR3 sequence is 14 residues long. Written as DNA, the CDR3 is TGTGCCAGCAGCTCGGGACCGTTGAACACTGAAGCTTTCTTT. Its translation: CASSSGPLNTEAFF.

This chain joins TRBV10-3 and TRBJ2-3; possibly TRBD2 for D (5 bases). Trimming shortened V by 9 bases and J by 0 bases, and 13 bases separated the two germline ends. Germline V gene data show CDR1 as ENHRY and CDR2 as SYGVKD. The CDR3 has 14 residues. For the CDR3, the DNA is TGTGCCATAAAAGCGGAACCTAGCACAGATACGCAGTATTTT. Translating it yields CAIKAEPSTDTQYF.

The chain uses TRBV25-1 and TRBJ2-3; D is ambiguous. Germline V lookup: CDR1 MGHDK, CDR2 SYGVNS. The CDR3 loop spans 12 amino acids. V gave up 2 bases and J gave up 3 bases, with 3 bases separating them. The CDR3 region is CASSERTDTQYF. The CDR3 DNA sequence: TGTGCCAGCAGTGAACGGACAGATACGCAGTATTTT.

The chain combines TRBV7-9 with TRBJ1-1, with D maybe TRBD1 (5 bases). The V and J ends lost 5 bases and 0 bases respectively, with 13 bases between them. CDR3 size: 15 residues. Germline V gene lookup returns CDR1 SEHNR and CDR2 FQNEAQ (reference sequence). DNA for the CDR3: TGTGCCAGCAGCGGCTGGGGAGGGGTGAACACTGAAGCTTTCTTT. It specifies CASSGWGGVNTEAFF.